In this sample, the clone carrying this T cell receptor (beta chain) turned up once. The germline V gene has CDR1 SGHNT and CDR2 YENEEA. V gave up 5 bases and J gave up 1 base, with 14 bases separating them. This CDR3 region has 15 residues. The sample comes from a study of blood T cell repertoires in COVID-19. Study-level background: Sources were T cells, B-cell-depleted T cells, or PBMCs; the material itself was cDNA or gDNA.

Generated by immunoSEQ multiplex PCR, the TCRdb table keeps only in-frame clones and is missing some. The table shows some 250,000 clones, with 70% to 90% occurring only once. The receptor was isolated from a human donor in a cohort sampled during active COVID-19. Sequenced sample: peripheral blood. The genes are TRBV11-3 and TRBJ2-5; possible D gene TRBD2, 6 bases. In DNA form, the CDR3 reads TGTGCCAGCAGCAAGCCCGCGGGGAGCCAAGAGACCCAGTACTTC. Residues: CASSKPAGSQETQYF.